The 21 T cell receptor beta chains in this list originate from one sample, sequenced in a study of blood T cell repertoires in COVID-19. Only in-frame clones appear in the TCRdb table, and some are missing; sequencing was by immunoSEQ multiplex PCR. The sample shows some 69,000 clones, roughly nine tenths of them seen only once. Sequencing was carried out using peripheral blood. The receptors shown here come from a woman in her forties or fifties with active COVID-19.

The genes are TRBV5-5 and TRBJ2-7; 9 bases are a match to TRBD1. Germline V gene sequence: CDR1 SGHKS, CDR2 YYEKEE (reference sequence). With 4 bases clipped from V and 3 bases from J, the junction kept 8 bases outside the gene matches. There are 15 residues in the CDR3. The CDR3 DNA reads as TGTGCCAGCAGCCCGAACACAGGGGGCGGCTACGAGCAGTACTTC. Amino acids: CASSPNTGGGYEQYF.

V is TRBV2 and J is TRBJ2-6; unclear D gene. The CDR3 covers 14 residues. V was pared by 7 bases and J by 1 base, with 8 bases between. Germline values: CDR1 SNHLY, CDR2 FYNNEI. In DNA form, the CDR3 reads TGTGCCAGCAACCCCGCGTCTGGGGCCAACGTCCTGACTTTC. It yields the protein CASNPASGANVLTF.

In DNA, the CDR3 is TGTGCCAGCAGCCCGAGCGGGACCTACAATGAGCAGTTCTTC. This encodes CASSPSGTYNEQFF. V is TRBV5-4 and J is TRBJ2-1, with TRBD2 identical over 7 bases. The J segment lost 2 bases and the V segment lost 4 bases, leaving 3 bases of the junction unmatched. Germline CDR1 SGHNT, CDR2 YYREEE (reference sequence). This CDR3 has 14 residues.

This clone is a singleton in its sample. The V gene is TRBV5-1, the J gene TRBJ1-6, with D uncertain. Trimming left V 0 bases short and J 6 bases short, with 19 bases between. The CDR3 consists of 18 residues. Germline V gives CDR1 SGHRS, CDR2 YFSETQ. CDR3 region: CASSLAFGGSTINSPLHF. The DNA for the CDR3 is TGCGCCAGCAGCTTGGCCTTTGGAGGATCAACAATTAATTCACCCCTCCACTTT.

The chain uses TRBV4-1 and TRBJ1-2; 8 bases are shared with TRBD1. The CDR3 loop spans 15 amino acids. CDR1 and CDR2 from the germline V gene are MGHRA and YSYEKL. The J segment lost 6 bases and the V segment lost 2 bases, leaving 8 bases of the junction unmatched. CDR3 region: CASSQQGSGGDGYTF. The CDR3 DNA follows: TGCGCCAGCAGCCAACAAGGGTCAGGGGGCGATGGCTACACCTTC.

This chain connects TRBV9 to TRBJ2-7, with 8 bases identical to TRBD2. From germline, CDR1 is SGDLS and CDR2 YYNGEE. CDR3 length: 15 residues. J was trimmed by 5 bases and V by 0 bases; bases with no gene match: 7. The CDR3 loop reads CASSVGAGGKDEQYF. In DNA, the CDR3 is TGTGCCAGCAGCGTAGGGGCGGGGGGAAAGGACGAGCAGTACTTC. Full variable domain (rest looked up from reference TRBV9 and TRBJ2-7): DSGVTQTPKHLITATGQRVTLRCSPRSGDLSVYWYQQSLDQGLQFLIQYYNGEERAKGNILERFSAQQFPDLHSELNLSSLELGDSALYFCASSVGAGGKDEQYFGPGTRLTVT.

The chain is built from TRBV27 and TRBJ2-1; tentative D call: TRBD2 (6 bases). V lost 5 bases, J lost 9 bases, and 14 bases lay in between. This CDR3 region has 13 residues. CDR1 is MNHEY, CDR2 SMNVEV, per germline (reference sequence). The chain's CDR3 is CASSLRTTREQFF. Here the CDR3 DNA reads TGTGCCAGCAGTCTAAGGACTACACGTGAGCAGTTCTTC.

This clone was observed a few times. The chain carries TRBV5-5 and TRBJ2-1; the match to TRBD2 covers 7 bases. Germline CDR1 and CDR2: SGHKS and YYEKEE (reference sequence). This CDR3 has 15 residues. Trimming at V came to 0 bases and at J to 7 bases, leaving 7 bases not matched to a gene. CDR3: CASSLVAGVLNEQFF. DNA of the CDR3: TGTGCCAGCAGCTTGGTGGCGGGAGTACTAAATGAGCAGTTCTTC. The full variable domain, its missing parts supplied by reference TRBV5-5 and TRBJ2-1, is DAGVTQSPTHLIKTRGQQVTLRCSPISGHKSVSWYQQVLGQGPQFIFQYYEKEERGRGNFPDRFSARQFPNYSSELNVNALLLGDSALYLCASSLVAGVLNEQFFGPGTRLTVL.

The rearrangement joins TRBV6-5 to TRBJ1-1; possibly TRBD1 for D (6 bases). Germline V lookup: CDR1 MNHEY, CDR2 SVGAGI. Trimming shortened V by 4 bases and J by 4 bases, and 13 bases separated the two germline ends. This CDR3 is built from 14 residues. In nucleotides, the CDR3 is TGTGCCAGCAGTTTGCAGGGGCGTCGCACTGAAGCTTTCTTT. As protein: CASSLQGRRTEAFF.

This chain uses TRBV25-1 with TRBJ2-7; 8 nucleotides align to TRBD1. The germline V gene has CDR1 MGHDK and CDR2 SYGVNS. The CDR3 is 15 residues long. Trimming took 3 bases from V and 4 from J; bases not matched to a gene: 8. CDR3 loop: CASSESNRGKYEQYF. CDR3 nucleotide sequence: TGTGCCAGCAGTGAGTCGAACAGGGGGAAATACGAGCAGTACTTC.

V and J are TRBV5-6 and TRBJ2-3; no clear D gene. Trimming left V 3 bases short and J 6 bases short, with 8 bases between. The CDR3 covers 12 residues. The V gene's germline CDR1 is SGHDT and CDR2 YYEEEE. The CDR3 DNA reads TGTGCCAGCAGCTCTACCGGGGATACGCAGTATTTT. Translation gives CASSSTGDTQYF.

This chain links TRBV11-2 with TRBJ2-6; the match to TRBD2 covers 9 bases. Looked up from germline, CDR1 is SGHAT and CDR2 is FQNNGV. V dropped 5 bases and J dropped 3; count of bases not matched to a gene: 11. CDR3 size: 18 residues. The CDR3 DNA sequence: TGTGCCAGCAGCGCCGGGGGTAGCGGGAGTGGTGGGGCCAACGTCCTGACTTTC. Translation gives CASSAGGSGSGGANVLTF.

V gene TRBV24-1 combines with J gene TRBJ1-1; 8 bases agree with TRBD1. Germline CDR1 is KGHDR and CDR2 is SFDVKD. V gave up 8 bases and J gave up 7 bases; unmatched junction bases: 8. CDR3 length: 13 amino acids. CDR3 sequence: CATTETGGDEAFF. The CDR3 DNA reads TGTGCCACCACCGAAACAGGGGGGGATGAAGCTTTCTTT.

The rearrangement links TRBV29-1 to TRBJ1-5, with 8 bases lining up with TRBD1. The CDR3 loop spans 14 amino acids. The junction had 2 bases not matched to a gene; V was cut back by 0 bases and J by 4 bases. CDR1 is SQVTM, CDR2 ANQGSEA, per germline. CDR3 loop: CSVEDRGRNQPQHF. The CDR3 region has the DNA TGCAGCGTTGAAGACAGGGGGCGGAATCAGCCCCAGCATTTT. Combining the CDR3 with reference TRBV29-1 and TRBJ1-5 gives the whole variable domain SAVISQKPSRDICQRGTSLTIQCQVDSQVTMMFWYRQQPGQSLTLIATANQGSEATYESGFVIDKFPISRPNLTFSTLTVSNMSPEDSSIYLCSVEDRGRNQPQHFGDGTRLSIL.

This chain uses TRBV27 with TRBJ1-1; 7 bases fit TRBD1. The germline CDR1 and CDR2 sequences are MNHEY and SMNVEV (reference sequence). This CDR3 region has 14 residues. Losses at the gene ends were 6 bases for V and 1 base for J; bases not matched to a gene: 5. The CDR3 sequence: CASRRQGSNTEAFF. In DNA form, the CDR3 reads TGTGCCAGCAGGCGACAGGGATCGAACACTGAAGCTTTCTTT.

The V gene is TRBV14, the J gene TRBJ2-7; no clear D. Trimming took off 2 bases at V and 3 bases at J, with 8 bases between the two ends. CDR1 is SGHDN, CDR2 FVKESK, per germline. The CDR3 runs 13 residues. CDR3 sequence (DNA): TGTGCCAGCAGCCAATACCGGTACTACGAGCAGTACTTC. The encoded protein is CASSQYRYYEQYF.

The count of this clone is one. The J gene is TRBJ1-2, the V gene TRBV25-1, with a weak D call TRBD1 (5 bases). The CDR3 spans 13 residues. The germline V gene has CDR1 MGHDK and CDR2 SYGVNS. V was clipped by 4 bases and J by 2 bases, with 8 bases between them. The CDR3 region is CASSGTGNYGYTF. CDR3 bases: TGTGCCAGCAGTGGAACAGGAAACTATGGCTACACCTTC.

V and J are TRBV5-1 and TRBJ2-7, with TRBD1 identical over 7 bases. The CDR3 loop spans 16 amino acids. Germline V gene lookup returns CDR1 SGHRS and CDR2 YFSETQ. V dropped 1 base and J dropped 1; count of bases not matched to a gene: 8. Here the CDR3 DNA reads TGCGCCAGCAGCTTGAGGCAGGGGGTCGCATCCTACGAGCAGTACTTC. This encodes CASSLRQGVASYEQYF.

The genes are TRBV6-4 and TRBJ2-1; the match to TRBD2 covers 7 bases. The CDR3 runs to 13 residues. CDR1 and CDR2 (germline): MRHNA, SNTAGT. Trimming removed 4 bases from V and 9 bases from J; junction bases left unmatched: 6. CDR3 amino acids: CASSGDYRGEQFF. In DNA form, the CDR3 reads TGTGCCAGCAGTGGGGACTACCGAGGTGAGCAGTTCTTC.

V gene TRBV7-8 combines with J gene TRBJ2-7; possibly TRBD1 for D (5 bases). The V and J ends lost 0 bases and 2 bases respectively, with 14 bases between them. The CDR3 runs to 16 residues. CDR1 and CDR2 from the germline V gene are SGHVS and FQNEAQ. CDR3 coding DNA: TGTGCCAGCAGCTTAGCGCTGAACAGGATCACCTACGAGCAGTACTTC. Translation gives CASSLALNRITYEQYF.

This clone was seen just once. The rearrangement uses TRBV23-1 and TRBJ1-6; D unclear. TRBV23-1 is labeled an ORF, and its function is uncertain. The CDR3 length is 15 residues. The V and J ends lost 3 bases and 6 bases respectively, with 12 bases between them. CDR3: CASSHLRGFNSPLHF. The DNA of the CDR3 is TGCGCCAGCAGTCACCTTCGGGGATTTAATTCACCCCTCCACTTT.